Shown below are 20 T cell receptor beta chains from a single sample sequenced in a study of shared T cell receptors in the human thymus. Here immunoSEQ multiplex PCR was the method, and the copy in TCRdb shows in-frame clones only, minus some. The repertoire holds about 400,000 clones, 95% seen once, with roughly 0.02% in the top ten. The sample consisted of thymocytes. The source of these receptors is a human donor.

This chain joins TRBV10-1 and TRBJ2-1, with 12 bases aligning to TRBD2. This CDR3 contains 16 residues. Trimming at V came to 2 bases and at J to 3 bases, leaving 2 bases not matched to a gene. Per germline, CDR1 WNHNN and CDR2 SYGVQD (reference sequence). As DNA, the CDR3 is TGCGCCAGCAGTGAGGCGGGACTAGCGGGCTACAATGAGCAGTTCTTC. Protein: CASSEAGLAGYNEQFF.

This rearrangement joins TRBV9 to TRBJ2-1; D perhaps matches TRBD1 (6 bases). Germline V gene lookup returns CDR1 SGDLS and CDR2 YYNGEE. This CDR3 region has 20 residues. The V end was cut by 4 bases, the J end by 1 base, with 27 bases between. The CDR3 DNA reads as TGTGCCAGCAGCCCACTCCCCGGGACAAGAGCTATGGGGTCCTACAATGAGCAGTTCTTC. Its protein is CASSPLPGTRAMGSYNEQFF.

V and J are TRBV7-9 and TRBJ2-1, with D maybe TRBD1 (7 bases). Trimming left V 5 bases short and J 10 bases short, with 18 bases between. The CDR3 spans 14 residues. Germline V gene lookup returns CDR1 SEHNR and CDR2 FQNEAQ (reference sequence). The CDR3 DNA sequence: TGTGCCAGCAGCCGGCCAGGGGGAGGTGGCGAGCAGTTCTTC. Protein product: CASSRPGGGGEQFF.

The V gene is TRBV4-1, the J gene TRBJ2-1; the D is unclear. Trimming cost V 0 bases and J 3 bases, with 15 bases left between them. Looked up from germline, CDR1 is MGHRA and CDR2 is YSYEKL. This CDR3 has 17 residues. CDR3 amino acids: CASSQEPDLQYYNEQFF. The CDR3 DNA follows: TGCGCCAGCAGCCAAGAACCCGACTTGCAGTACTACAATGAGCAGTTCTTC.

The CDR3 bases are TGTGCCAGTGGTGAGGAGGGGAGGAGAACTGAAGCTTTCTTT. Translating it yields CASGEEGRRTEAFF. The chain has TRBV19 and TRBJ1-1; the D gene is possibly TRBD1 (5 bases). V gave up 8 bases and J gave up 5 bases, with 18 bases separating them. This CDR3 has 14 residues. The germline CDR1 and CDR2 sequences are LNHDA and SQIVND (reference sequence).

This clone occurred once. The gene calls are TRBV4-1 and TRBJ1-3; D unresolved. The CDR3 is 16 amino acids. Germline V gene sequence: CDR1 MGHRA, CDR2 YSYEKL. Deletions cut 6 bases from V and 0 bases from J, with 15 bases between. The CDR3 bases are TGCGCCAGCAGAAAAGAGGTACGGGTCTCTGGAAACACCATATATTTT. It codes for CASRKEVRVSGNTIYF.

The CDR3 nucleotides read TGTGCCAGCAGACCCCAAGTGATTGACTTAAACAATGAGCAGTTCTTC. Residues: CASRPQVIDLNNEQFF. The rearrangement links TRBV27 to TRBJ2-1, with no clear D. V was pared by 6 bases and J by 5 bases, with 20 bases between. The CDR3 spans 16 residues. Per germline, CDR1 MNHEY and CDR2 SMNVEV (reference sequence).

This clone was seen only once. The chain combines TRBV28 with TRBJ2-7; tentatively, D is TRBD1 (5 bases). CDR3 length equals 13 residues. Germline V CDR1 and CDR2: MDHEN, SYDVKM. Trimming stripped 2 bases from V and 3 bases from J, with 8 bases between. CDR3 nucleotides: TGTGCCAGCAGTTTAAGACAGAACTACGAGCAGTACTTC. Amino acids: CASSLRQNYEQYF.

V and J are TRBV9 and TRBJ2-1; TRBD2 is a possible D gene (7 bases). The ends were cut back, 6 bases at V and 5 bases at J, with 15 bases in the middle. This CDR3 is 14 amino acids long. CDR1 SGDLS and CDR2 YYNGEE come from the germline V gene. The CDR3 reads CASNYREGHNEQFF. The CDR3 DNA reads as TGTGCCAGCAACTACAGGGAGGGTCACAATGAGCAGTTCTTC.

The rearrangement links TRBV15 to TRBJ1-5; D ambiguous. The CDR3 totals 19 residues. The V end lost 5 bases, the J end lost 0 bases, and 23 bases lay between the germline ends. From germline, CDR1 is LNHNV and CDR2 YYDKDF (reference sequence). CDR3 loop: CATSYRAPGLISSNQPQHF. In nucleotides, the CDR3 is TGTGCCACCAGCTACCGGGCCCCTGGGCTGATTAGTAGCAATCAGCCCCAGCATTTT.

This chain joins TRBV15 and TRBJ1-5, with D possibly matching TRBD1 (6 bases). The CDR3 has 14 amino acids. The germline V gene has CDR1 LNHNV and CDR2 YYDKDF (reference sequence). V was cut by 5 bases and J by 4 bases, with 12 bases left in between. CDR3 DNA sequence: TGTGCCACCAGCTTCAGGGGCCGAAATCAGCCCCAGCATTTT. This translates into CATSFRGRNQPQHF.

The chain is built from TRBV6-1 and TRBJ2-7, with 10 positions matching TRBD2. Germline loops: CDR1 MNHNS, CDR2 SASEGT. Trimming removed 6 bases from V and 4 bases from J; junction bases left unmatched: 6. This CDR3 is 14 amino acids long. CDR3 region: CASSAGTSEYEQYF. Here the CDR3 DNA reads TGTGCCAGCAGCGCTGGGACTAGCGAGTACGAGCAGTACTTC.

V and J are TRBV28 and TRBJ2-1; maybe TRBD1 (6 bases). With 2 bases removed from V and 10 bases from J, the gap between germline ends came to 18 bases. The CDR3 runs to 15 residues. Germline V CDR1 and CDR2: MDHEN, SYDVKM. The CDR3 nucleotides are TGTGCCAGCAGTTTACACCGAACAGGGCTTGTGGAGCAGTTCTTC. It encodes CASSLHRTGLVEQFF.

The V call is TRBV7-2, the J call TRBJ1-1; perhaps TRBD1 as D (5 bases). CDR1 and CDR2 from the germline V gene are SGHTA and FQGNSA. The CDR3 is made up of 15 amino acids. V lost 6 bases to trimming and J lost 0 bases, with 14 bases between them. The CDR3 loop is CASRQKQVLNTEAFF. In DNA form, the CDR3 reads TGTGCCAGCAGACAGAAACAGGTCCTGAACACTGAAGCTTTCTTT.

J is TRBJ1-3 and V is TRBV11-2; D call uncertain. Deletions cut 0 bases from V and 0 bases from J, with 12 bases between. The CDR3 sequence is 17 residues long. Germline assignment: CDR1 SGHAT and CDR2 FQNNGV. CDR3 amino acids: CASSLEVPVLSGNTIYF. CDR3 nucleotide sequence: TGTGCCAGCAGCTTAGAGGTACCGGTACTCTCTGGAAACACCATATATTTT.

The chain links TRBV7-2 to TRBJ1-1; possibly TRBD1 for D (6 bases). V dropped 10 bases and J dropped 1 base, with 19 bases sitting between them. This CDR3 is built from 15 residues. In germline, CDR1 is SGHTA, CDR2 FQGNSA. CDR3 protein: CAILTPRTENTEAFF. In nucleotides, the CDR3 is TGTGCCATCCTAACCCCTAGGACAGAGAACACTGAAGCTTTCTTT. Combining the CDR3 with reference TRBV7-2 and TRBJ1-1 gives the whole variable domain GAGVSQSPSNKVTEKGKDVELRCDPISGHTALYWYRQSLGQGLEFLIYFQGNSAPDKSGLPSDRFSAERTGGSVSTLTIQRTQQEDSAVYLCAILTPRTENTEAFFGQGTRLTVV.

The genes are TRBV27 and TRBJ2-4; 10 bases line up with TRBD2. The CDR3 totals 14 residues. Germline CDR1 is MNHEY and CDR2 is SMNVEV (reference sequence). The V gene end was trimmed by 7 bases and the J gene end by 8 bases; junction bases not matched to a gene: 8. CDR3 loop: CASTPSSGSDIQYF. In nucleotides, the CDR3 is TGTGCCAGCACCCCTTCTAGCGGGAGTGACATTCAGTACTTC.

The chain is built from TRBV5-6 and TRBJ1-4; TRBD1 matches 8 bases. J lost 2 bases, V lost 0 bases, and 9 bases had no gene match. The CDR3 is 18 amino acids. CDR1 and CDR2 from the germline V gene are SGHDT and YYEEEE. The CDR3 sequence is CASSLDRQGLSTNEKLFF. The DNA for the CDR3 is TGTGCCAGCAGCTTGGATAGACAGGGGCTCTCTACTAATGAAAAACTGTTTTTT.

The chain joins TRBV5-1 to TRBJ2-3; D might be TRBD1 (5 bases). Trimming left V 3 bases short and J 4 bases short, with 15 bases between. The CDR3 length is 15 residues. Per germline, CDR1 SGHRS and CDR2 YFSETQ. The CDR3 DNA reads TGCGCCAGCAGCTCACCGCAGGGTACGGCAGATACGCAGTATTTT. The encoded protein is CASSSPQGTADTQYF.

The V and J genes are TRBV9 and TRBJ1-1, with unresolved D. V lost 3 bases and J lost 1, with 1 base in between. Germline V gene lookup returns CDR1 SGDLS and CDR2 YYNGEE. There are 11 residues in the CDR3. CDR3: CASSANTEAFF. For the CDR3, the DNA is TGTGCCAGCAGCGCGAACACTGAAGCTTTCTTT.